A single sample is the source of the 27 T cell receptor beta chains below, sequenced in a study of PD-L1 blockade in urothelial cancer (TCRdb year 2017). The protocol used for the library was the immunoSEQ multiplex PCR assay. The table was pulled from immuneACCESS by TCRdb, which kept in-frame rearrangements only. Such tables lose some clones; where checked, under half of the loss comes from unresolved V genes, and the rest has no known cause. The sample yields more than 85,000 clones; over 80% were counted once. 0.75% to 0.95% of the sample is in the top ten clones. Source: PBMCs, taken around atezolizumab (anti-PD-L1) treatment. The receptor source for this set is a woman older than 75 with urothelial cancer.

This clone showed up just once. J is TRBJ1-2 and V is TRBV13, with D hard to call. The germline gives CDR1 PRHDT, CDR2 FYEKMQ (reference sequence). The CDR3 sequence is 13 residues long. V lost 0 bases to trimming and J lost 8 bases, with 10 bases between them. The CDR3 region has the DNA TGTGCCAGCAGCTTAGGAGTCGGGTACGGCTACACCTTC. This sequence encodes CASSLGVGYGYTF.

The chain has TRBV4-1 and TRBJ2-1; 8 bases match TRBD2. The CDR3 is 14 residues long. CDR1 and CDR2 from the germline V gene are MGHRA and YSYEKL. Losses at the gene ends were 5 bases for V and 7 bases for J; bases not matched to a gene: 7. CDR3 in DNA: TGCGCCAGCAGCGCGGGGGGAGGGGGTAATGAGCAGTTCTTC. Its protein is CASSAGGGGNEQFF.

V is TRBV5-1 and J is TRBJ1-4; maybe TRBD1 (5 bases). Per germline, CDR1 SGHRS and CDR2 YFSETQ. V was trimmed by 2 bases and J by 5 bases, leaving 7 bases between them. The length of the CDR3 is 13 residues. In DNA, the CDR3 is TGCGCCAGCAGCTTCCAGGGAAATGAAAAACTGTTTTTT. Protein: CASSFQGNEKLFF.

J is TRBJ2-1 and V is TRBV2, with 8 bases that match TRBD2. This CDR3 is 16 amino acids long. Germline V CDR1 and CDR2: SNHLY, FYNNEI. With V trimmed by 1 base and J by 3 bases, 5 bases remained unmatched. The CDR3 reads CASSEVAGRDYNEQFF. DNA of the CDR3: TGTGCCAGCAGTGAAGTAGCGGGGAGGGACTACAATGAGCAGTTCTTC.

The chain recombines TRBV28 with TRBJ2-7, with 8 bases lining up with TRBD2. V was pared by 8 bases and J by 5 bases, with 8 bases of the junction left unmatched. The CDR3 length is 13 residues. In germline, CDR1 is MDHEN, CDR2 SYDVKM. Written as DNA, the CDR3 is TGTGCCAGCCAAGGACTAGCTGGCGACGAGCAGTACTTC. This codes for CASQGLAGDEQYF.

This clone was picked up a small number of times. The V gene is TRBV7-7, the J gene TRBJ2-2, with D hard to call. V was cut by 5 bases and J by 7 bases, with 17 bases left in between. The CDR3 covers 15 residues. Germline CDR1 SSHAT, CDR2 FNYEAQ (reference sequence). The CDR3 bases are TGTGCCAGCAGCCAAGGAGCTTTCCTCGGCGGGGAGCTGTTTTTT. Amino acid sequence: CASSQGAFLGGELFF.

The rearrangement joins TRBV27 to TRBJ1-5; D gene unclear. The CDR3 runs to 12 residues. Trimming removed 11 bases at V and 0 bases at J, with 8 bases between. Per germline, CDR1 MNHEY and CDR2 SMNVEV (reference sequence). The CDR3 nucleotides are TGTGCCTGCCCCTATAGCAATCAGCCCCAGCATTTT. This translates into CACPYSNQPQHF.

The rearrangement joins TRBV6-5 to TRBJ2-2; D not certain. In germline, CDR1 is MNHEY, CDR2 SVGAGI. The germline V and J ends were trimmed by 5 bases and 5 bases, with 9 bases remaining between them. The CDR3 runs 13 residues. The CDR3 nucleotides are TGTGCCAGCAGTCCAACACAGACCGGGGAGCTGTTTTTT. This gives the protein CASSPTQTGELFF.

The chain has TRBV11-2 and TRBJ1-2, with TRBD1 matching 9 bases. From germline, CDR1 is SGHAT and CDR2 FQNNGV. The CDR3 has 14 amino acids. With 5 bases clipped from V and 5 bases from J, the junction kept 6 bases outside the gene matches. The CDR3: CASSKGQGGYGYTF. The CDR3 DNA follows: TGTGCCAGCAGCAAGGGACAGGGTGGTTATGGCTACACCTTC.

The rearrangement links TRBV9 to TRBJ2-1; D not certain. The V and J ends lost 4 bases and 6 bases respectively, with 17 bases between them. Germline CDR1 is SGDLS and CDR2 is YYNGEE. CDR3 length equals 15 residues. CDR3 residues: CASSLNEWAGNEQFF. CDR3 bases: TGTGCCAGCAGCCTTAACGAGTGGGCTGGCAATGAGCAGTTCTTC.

The rearrangement uses TRBV28 and TRBJ1-2, with D possibly being TRBD1 (6 bases). This CDR3 has 13 residues. CDR1 and CDR2 from the germline V gene are MDHEN and SYDVKM. Trimming took off 3 bases at V and 4 bases at J, with 9 bases between the two ends. In DNA form, the CDR3 reads TGTGCCAGCAGTTTGTTAGGGGGCTATGGCTACACCTTC. Its translation: CASSLLGGYGYTF.

This clone was counted between two and nine times. The rearrangement joins TRBV25-1 to TRBJ2-3; D is unresolved. V lost 4 bases to trimming and J lost 1 base, with 6 bases between them. The V gene's germline CDR1 is MGHDK and CDR2 SYGVNS. This CDR3 spans 13 amino acids. The CDR3 bases are TGTGCCAGCAGTGGGCTAGGCACAGATACGCAGTATTTT. Its translation is CASSGLGTDTQYF.

This clone occurred once. The chain is built from TRBV7-2 and TRBJ2-7, with 9 positions matching TRBD2. After removal of 4 bases from V and 2 bases from J, the junction contained 3 bases not matched to a gene. The CDR3 length is 14 residues. Germline CDR1 SGHTA, CDR2 FQGNSA. The CDR3 bases are TGTGCCAGCAGCTCGACTAGCGGCCCCTACGAGCAGTACTTC. Translated: CASSSTSGPYEQYF.

This clone was recorded once. The rearrangement links TRBV28 to TRBJ1-1, with 11 bases identical to TRBD1. The V segment lost 8 bases and the J segment 1 base; nucleotides outside the gene matches: 3. The germline V gene encodes CDR1 MDHEN and CDR2 SYDVKM. The CDR3 extends over 14 amino acids. This chain's CDR3 is CASPGQGENTEAFF. For the CDR3, the DNA is TGTGCCAGCCCGGGACAGGGGGAGAACACTGAAGCTTTCTTT.

This clone was counted a few times. The chain carries TRBV23-1 and TRBJ2-6; D possibly corresponds to TRBD2 (5 bases). TRBV23-1 is an open reading frame, and its role is uncertain. The CDR3 consists of 17 residues. Trimming took 3 bases from V and 0 from J, leaving 12 bases between them. CDR3: CASSQWRGSSGANVLTF. The CDR3 DNA sequence: TGCGCCAGCAGTCAGTGGAGAGGGAGCTCTGGGGCCAACGTCCTGACTTTC.

The chain couples TRBV7-3 to TRBJ2-1, with TRBD2 matching 9 bases. This CDR3 region has 14 residues. V shed 2 bases and J 10 bases; nucleotides not matched to a gene: 6. Germline assignment: CDR1 SGHTA and CDR2 FQGTGA. This CDR3 reads CASSLGASGGEQFF. DNA for the CDR3: TGTGCCAGCAGCTTAGGGGCCAGCGGGGGGGAGCAGTTCTTC. Full variable domain (missing parts from reference TRBV7-3 and TRBJ2-1): GAGVSQTPSNKVTEKGKYVELRCDPISGHTALYWYRQSLGQGPEFLIYFQGTGAADDSGLPNDRFFAVRPEGSVSTLKIQRTERGDSAVYLCASSLGASGGEQFFGPGTRLTVL.

The J gene is TRBJ1-4, the V gene TRBV4-2, with 8 bases matching TRBD1. The V gene's germline CDR1 is LGHNA and CDR2 YNFKEQ. The CDR3 totals 16 residues. V lost 3 bases, J lost 8 bases, and 11 bases stayed unmatched. DNA for the CDR3: TGTGCCAGCAGCCATCCCACAGGGGGGAATAGAGAAAAACTGTTTTTT. It encodes CASSHPTGGNREKLFF.

The chain carries TRBV6-5 and TRBJ1-1; D gene uncertain. The CDR3 is made up of 13 amino acids. The germline V gene has CDR1 MNHEY and CDR2 SVGAGI. V was trimmed by 7 bases and J by 4 bases, leaving 13 bases between them. CDR3 nucleotide sequence: TGTGCCAGCAATATCGTCGGGAGCACTGAAGCTTTCTTT. As protein: CASNIVGSTEAFF.

CDR3: CASSDPSGESYNEQFF. Written as DNA, the CDR3 is TGCGCCAGCAGCGACCCTAGCGGGGAATCCTACAATGAGCAGTTCTTC. The chain employs TRBV10-1 and TRBJ2-1; 9 bases line up with TRBD2. V trimming: 6 bases; J trimming: 1 base; junction bases outside the gene matches: 7. The CDR3 is 16 residues long. In germline, CDR1 is WNHNN, CDR2 SYGVQD (reference sequence).

The rearrangement links TRBV7-9 to TRBJ1-2, with D unresolved. V was pared by 4 bases and J by 1 base, with 4 bases between. Germline CDR1 is SEHNR and CDR2 is FQNEAQ (reference sequence). This CDR3 spans 12 amino acids. In DNA, the CDR3 is TGTGCCAGCAGCTCGGGTAACTATGGCTACACCTTC. Its protein product is CASSSGNYGYTF.

The genes are TRBV30 and TRBJ2-4; D call uncertain. Germline V gene lookup returns CDR1 GTSNPN and CDR2 SVGIG (reference sequence). V was trimmed by 3 bases and J by 3 bases, leaving 9 bases between them. There are 13 residues in the CDR3. CDR3 coding DNA: TGTGCCTGGAGGATGACTGGCAAAAACATTCAGTACTTC. Translation gives CAWRMTGKNIQYF.

The gene calls are TRBV19 and TRBJ2-6, with D possibly matching TRBD1 (5 bases). The CDR3 contains 17 residues. V lost 3 bases and J lost 1, with 13 bases in between. Germline CDR1 and CDR2: LNHDA and SQIVND (reference sequence). The CDR3 reads CASSIDRTISGANVLTF. The DNA of the CDR3 is TGTGCCAGTAGTATTGACAGAACCATATCTGGGGCCAACGTCCTGACTTTC.

The rearrangement joins TRBV6-1 to TRBJ2-1; tentatively, D is TRBD1 (6 bases). The V end lost 4 bases, the J end lost 1 base, and 11 bases lay between the germline ends. Germline CDR1 MNHNS, CDR2 SASEGT. The CDR3 is 15 residues long. CDR3 coding DNA: TGTGCCAGCAGTGCCCAACAGGGATCCTACAATGAGCAGTTCTTC. Its translation is CASSAQQGSYNEQFF.

The V gene is TRBV28, the J gene TRBJ2-3, with a possible D match to TRBD2 (5 bases). This CDR3 contains 12 residues. Trimming stripped 5 bases from V and 4 bases from J, with 7 bases between. Germline CDR1 MDHEN, CDR2 SYDVKM. This CDR3 is CASSAGADTQYF. As DNA, the CDR3 is TGTGCCAGCAGTGCGGGCGCAGATACGCAGTATTTT.

This clone showed up just once. The chain carries TRBV2 and TRBJ2-2, with D uncertain. Germline V gives CDR1 SNHLY, CDR2 FYNNEI. The CDR3 has 14 amino acids. Trimming stripped 7 bases from V and 1 base from J, with 10 bases between. This CDR3 reads CASTSIRNTGELFF. In DNA, the CDR3 is TGTGCCAGCACTAGTATAAGGAACACCGGGGAGCTGTTTTTT.

The chain recombines TRBV7-9 with TRBJ2-2; D remains ambiguous. CDR3 size: 13 residues. V was trimmed by 6 bases and J by 5 bases, leaving 10 bases between them. CDR1 is SEHNR and CDR2 is FQNEAQ in the germline V gene (reference sequence). The CDR3 sequence: CASRLSGTGELFF. The CDR3, as DNA: TGTGCCAGCAGACTATCTGGGACCGGGGAGCTGTTTTTT.

This chain joins TRBV9 and TRBJ1-4; D ambiguous. CDR3 size: 13 residues. The germline CDR1 and CDR2 sequences are SGDLS and YYNGEE. The ends were cut back, 0 bases at V and 5 bases at J, with 5 bases in the middle. The CDR3 spells CASSVGGNEKLFF. The CDR3, as DNA: TGTGCCAGCAGCGTAGGAGGGAATGAAAAACTGTTTTTT.